One T cell receptor (beta chain) is described in this entry. The repertoire was sequenced with immunoSEQ multiplex PCR; TCRdb's copy has only in-frame clones and lacks some. The table includes around 240,000 clones, roughly 85% detected once. The entry originates in a study of blood T cell repertoires in COVID-19. In the study overall: Sample material is recorded as cDNA or gDNA derived from T cells, B-cell-depleted T cells, or PBMCs.

Germline CDR1 and CDR2: SGHRS and YFSETQ. CDR3 length equals 15 residues. V lost 0 bases and J lost 6, with 14 bases in between. This sequence joins TRBV5-1 and TRBJ2-3, with a weak D call TRBD1 (5 bases). The sequencing input was peripheral blood. This receptor was identified in a man aged 35 to 55 with acute or convalescent COVID-19. The DNA of the CDR3 is TGCGCCAGCAGCTTGGGGGGCACGGTCTATGATACGCAGTATTTT. This codes for CASSLGGTVYDTQYF.